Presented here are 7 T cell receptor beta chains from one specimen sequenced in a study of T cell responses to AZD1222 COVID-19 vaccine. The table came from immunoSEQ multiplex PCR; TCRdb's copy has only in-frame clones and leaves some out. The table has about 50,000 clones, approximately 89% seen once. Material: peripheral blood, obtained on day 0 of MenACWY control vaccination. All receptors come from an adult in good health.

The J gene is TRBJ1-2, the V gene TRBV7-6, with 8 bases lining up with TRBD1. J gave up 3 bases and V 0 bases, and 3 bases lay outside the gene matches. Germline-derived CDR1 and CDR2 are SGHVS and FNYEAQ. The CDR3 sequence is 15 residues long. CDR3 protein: CASSLAGTGDYGYTF. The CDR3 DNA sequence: TGTGCCAGCAGCTTAGCCGGGACAGGAGACTATGGCTACACCTTC.

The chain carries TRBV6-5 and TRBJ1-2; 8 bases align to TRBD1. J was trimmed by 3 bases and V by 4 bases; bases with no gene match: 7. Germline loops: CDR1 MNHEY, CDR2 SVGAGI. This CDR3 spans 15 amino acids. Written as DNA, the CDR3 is TGTGCCAGCAGTTTGGCGGACAGGGCTGACTATGGCTACACCTTC. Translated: CASSLADRADYGYTF.

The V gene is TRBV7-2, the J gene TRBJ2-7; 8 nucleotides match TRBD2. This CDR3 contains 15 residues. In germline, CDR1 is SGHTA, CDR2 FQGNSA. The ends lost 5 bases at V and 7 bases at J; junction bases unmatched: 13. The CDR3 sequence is CASSKKAGEVGEQYF. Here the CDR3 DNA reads TGTGCCAGCAGCAAAAAAGCGGGAGAGGTAGGGGAGCAGTACTTC. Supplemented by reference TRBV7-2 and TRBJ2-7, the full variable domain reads GAGVSQSPSNKVTEKGKDVELRCDPISGHTALYWYRQSLGQGLEFLIYFQGNSAPDKSGLPSDRFSAERTGGSVSTLTIQRTQQEDSAVYLCASSKKAGEVGEQYFGPGTRLTVT.

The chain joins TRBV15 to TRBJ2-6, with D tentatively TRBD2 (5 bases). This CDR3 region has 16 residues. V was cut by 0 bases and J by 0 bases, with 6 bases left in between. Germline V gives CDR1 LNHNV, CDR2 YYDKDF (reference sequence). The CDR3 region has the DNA TGTGCCACCAGCAGAGATCGGGGCTCTGGGGCCAACGTCCTGACTTTC. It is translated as CATSRDRGSGANVLTF.

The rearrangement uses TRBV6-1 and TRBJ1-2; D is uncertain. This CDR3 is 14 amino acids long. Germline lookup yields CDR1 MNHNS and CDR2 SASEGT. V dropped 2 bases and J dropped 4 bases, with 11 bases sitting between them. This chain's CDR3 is CASSESSTSYGYTF. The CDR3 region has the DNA TGTGCCAGCAGTGAAAGTTCCACCTCCTATGGCTACACCTTC.

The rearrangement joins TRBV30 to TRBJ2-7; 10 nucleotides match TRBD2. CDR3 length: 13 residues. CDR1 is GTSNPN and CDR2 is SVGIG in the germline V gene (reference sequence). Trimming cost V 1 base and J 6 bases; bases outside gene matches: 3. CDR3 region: CAWSGTSGSEQYF. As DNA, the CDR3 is TGTGCCTGGAGTGGGACTAGCGGAAGCGAGCAGTACTTC. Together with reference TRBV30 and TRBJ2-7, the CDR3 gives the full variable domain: SQTIHQWPATLVQPVGSPLSLECTVEGTSNPNLYWYRQAAGRGLQLLFYSVGIGQISSEVPQNLSASRPQDRQFILSSKKLLLSDSGFYLCAWSGTSGSEQYFGPGTRLTVT.

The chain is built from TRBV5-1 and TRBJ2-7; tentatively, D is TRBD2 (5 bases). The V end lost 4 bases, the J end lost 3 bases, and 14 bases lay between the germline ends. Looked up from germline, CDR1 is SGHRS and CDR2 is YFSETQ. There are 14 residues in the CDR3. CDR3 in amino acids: CASSATTNNYEQYF. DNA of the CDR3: TGCGCCAGCAGCGCCACGACTAATAACTACGAGCAGTACTTC. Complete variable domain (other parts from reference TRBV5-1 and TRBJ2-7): KAGVTQTPRYLIKTRGQQVTLSCSPISGHRSVSWYQQTPGQGLQFLFEYFSETQRNKGNFPGRFSGRQFSNSRSEMNVSTLELGDSALYLCASSATTNNYEQYFGPGTRLTVT.